Listed below are T cell receptor beta chains from one sample, sequenced in a study of OX40 agonist ivuxolimab in advanced cancers. Sequencing used immunoSEQ multiplex PCR; TCRdb keeps in-frame clones, though not all of them. This table holds about 40,000 clones, approximately 88% found once. This material consisted of CD4+ or CD8+ T cells sorted from blood, taken in a trial of the OX40 agonist ivuxolimab. All receptors derive from an adult with an advanced solid tumor such as melanoma, head and neck, liver or kidney cancer. The CDR3 runs from the conserved cysteine through the conserved F or W. The D gene is left open where the match is weak. Clone size is shown for a subset of rows, as once, few, many or a class of expanded clone.

J,D,V,size,CDR3,DNA
TRBJ2-5,NA,TRBV7-7,NA,CASSLEGSQETQYF,TGTGCTAGCAGCTTAGAGGGCAGCCAAGAGACCCAGTACTTC
TRBJ2-7,NA,TRBV11-2,NA,CASSLTDVTYEQYF,TGTGCCAGCAGCTTGACCGACGTAACCTACGAGCAGTACTTC
TRBJ2-3,NA,TRBV27,NA,CAIAPGLSYTDTQYF,TGTGCCATCGCCCCGGGACTTTCTTACACAGATACGCAGTATTTT
TRBJ1-5,NA,TRBV25-1,many,CASSRVGPGSPQHF,TGTGCCAGCAGTAGGGTGGGCCCAGGTTCGCCCCAGCATTTT
TRBJ2-6,NA,TRBV28,NA,CASSPPRWDSGANVLTF,TGTGCCAGCAGTCCCCCACGATGGGACTCTGGGGCCAACGTCCTGACTTTC
TRBJ1-5,TRBD1,TRBV6-1,NA,CASSPRQGPNQPQHF,TGTGCCAGCAGCCCCCGACAGGGCCCCAATCAGCCCCAGCATTTT
TRBJ2-7,TRBD2,TRBV4-1,NA,CASSQAPQLAVYEQYF,TGCGCCAGCAGCCAAGCTCCCCAACTAGCGGTGTACGAGCAGTACTTC
TRBJ1-1,NA,TRBV11-2,NA,CASSHNLIEAFF,TGTGCCAGCAGCCACAACCTCATTGAAGCTTTCTTT
TRBJ2-7,TRBD2,TRBV19,NA,CASSMGLAGGGDYEQYF,TGTGCCAGTAGTATGGGACTAGCGGGAGGCGGGGACTACGAGCAGTACTTC
TRBJ2-3,TRBD2,TRBV6-6,NA,CASSYGGGITDTQYF,TGTGCCAGCAGTTACGGGGGGGGGATAACAGATACGCAGTATTTT
TRBJ2-3,NA,TRBV27,NA,CASSLMMGDTQYF,TGTGCCAGCAGTTTAATGATGGGAGATACGCAGTATTTT
TRBJ2-1,TRBD2,TRBV2,NA,CASSEKPSGAYNEQFF,TGTGCCAGCAGTGAAAAGCCTAGCGGTGCCTACAATGAGCAGTTCTTC
TRBJ1-3,NA,TRBV28,NA,CASSFPGSGNTIYF,TGTGCCAGCAGTTTCCCGGGCTCTGGAAACACCATATATTTT
TRBJ2-1,TRBD2,TRBV27,NA,CASSFLGRGGDEQFF,TGTGCCAGCAGTTTTCTCGGGAGGGGGGGGGATGAGCAGTTCTTC
TRBJ1-4,NA,TRBV30,NA,CAWTPGSGGVDEKLFF,TGTGCCTGGACTCCAGGGAGTGGGGGAGTGGATGAAAAACTGTTTTTT
TRBJ2-1,NA,TRBV7-9,NA,CASSPPLKWDEQFF,TGTGCCAGCAGCCCCCCGCTGAAATGGGATGAGCAGTTCTTC
TRBJ2-7,NA,TRBV7-9,NA,CASSSSSYEQYF,TGTGCCAGCAGCTCGAGCTCCTACGAGCAGTACTTC
TRBJ1-1,NA,TRBV27,few,CASSSLGDTEAFF,TGTGCCAGCAGTTCCCTCGGTGACACTGAAGCTTTCTTT
TRBJ2-7,TRBD1,TRBV13,NA,CASSADRDRGEEQYF,TGTGCCAGCAGCGCAGACCGGGACAGGGGGGAAGAGCAGTACTTC
TRBJ2-1,NA,TRBV25-1,NA,CASSESGGASSQQFF,TGTGCCAGCAGTGAATCAGGAGGGGCTAGCTCCCAGCAGTTCTTC
TRBJ2-4,TRBD1,TRBV13,NA,CASSERTGLAKNIQYF,TGTGCCAGCAGCGAGAGGACAGGGCTAGCCAAAAACATTCAGTACTTC
TRBJ2-2,NA,TRBV19,NA,CASRPPLGRDNTGELFF,TGTGCCAGTAGACCCCCTTTGGGACGGGATAACACCGGGGAGCTGTTTTTT
TRBJ1-4,TRBD1,TRBV9,NA,CASSPDRGNEKLFF,TGTGCCAGCAGCCCGGACAGGGGAAATGAAAAACTGTTTTTT
TRBJ1-3,NA,TRBV9,NA,CASSPDSGNTIYF,TGTGCCAGCAGCCCCGACTCTGGAAACACCATATATTTT
TRBJ1-2,TRBD1,TRBV7-9,NA,CASSLIGTDNYGYTF,TGTGCCAGCAGCTTAATAGGGACAGACAACTATGGCTACACCTTC
TRBJ2-3,NA,TRBV4-2,NA,CASSQHRDGDTDTQYF,TGTGCCAGCAGCCAACACCGGGACGGCGACACAGATACGCAGTATTTT
TRBJ2-1,NA,TRBV7-9,once,CASSLGEMGNYNEQFF,TGTGCCAGCAGCCTGGGGGAGATGGGAAACTACAATGAGCAGTTCTTC
TRBJ2-7,NA,TRBV5-6,NA,CASSLTMGAYEQYF,TGTGCCAGCAGTTTGACCATGGGTGCCTACGAGCAGTACTTC
TRBJ2-1,NA,TRBV5-1,NA,CASSVDPNSYNEQFF,TGCGCCAGCAGCGTGGACCCAAACTCCTACAATGAGCAGTTCTTC
TRBJ1-4,NA,TRBV6-5,NA,CASSYEAGLGKLFF,TGTGCCAGCAGTTACGAGGCAGGGCTCGGAAAACTGTTTTTT
TRBJ2-7,TRBD1,TRBV19,NA,CASSIAGQGTYEQYF,TGTGCCAGTAGTATAGCGGGACAGGGTACCTACGAGCAGTACTTC
TRBJ2-5,NA,TRBV5-1,NA,CASSFLSGDETQYF,TGCGCCAGCAGCTTCTTATCAGGGGACGAGACCCAGTACTTC
TRBJ2-2,NA,TRBV10-2,NA,CASREGGTLNTGELFF,TGCGCCAGCAGGGAGGGGGGGACCCTAAACACCGGGGAGCTGTTTTTT
TRBJ1-1,TRBD1,TRBV15,NA,CATSADRGPSKAFF,TGTGCCACCAGCGCCGACAGGGGCCCTTCTAAAGCTTTCTTT
TRBJ2-1,TRBD2,TRBV6-5,NA,CASSWTSGRDEQFF,TGTGCCAGCAGTTGGACTAGCGGGAGGGATGAGCAGTTCTTC
TRBJ2-3,NA,TRBV20-1,NA,CSAREPDTQYF,TGCAGTGCTAGGGAACCGGATACGCAGTATTTT
TRBJ2-2,NA,TRBV28,NA,CASSLEGALPNTGELFF,TGTGCCAGCAGTTTGGAAGGGGCCCTACCGAACACCGGGGAGCTGTTTTTT
TRBJ2-2,NA,TRBV6-5,NA,CASRIGTGELFF,TGTGCCAGCAGGATCGGAACCGGGGAGCTGTTTTTT
TRBJ1-3,TRBD1,TRBV7-9,NA,CASSFGQEPGGNTIYF,TGTGCCAGCAGCTTCGGACAGGAACCGGGGGGAAACACCATATATTTT
TRBJ1-3,NA,TRBV5-1,NA,CASSFYPGPSSGNTIYF,TGCGCCAGCAGCTTTTACCCGGGACCCAGCTCTGGAAACACCATATATTTT
TRBJ2-2,TRBD1,TRBV5-1,NA,CASEGQGPNTGELFF,TGCGCCAGCGAAGGACAGGGCCCGAACACCGGGGAGCTGTTTTTT
TRBJ1-1,NA,TRBV7-9,NA,CASSLPMTGKEAFF,TGTGCCAGCAGCTTACCGATGACAGGAAAAGAAGCTTTCTTT